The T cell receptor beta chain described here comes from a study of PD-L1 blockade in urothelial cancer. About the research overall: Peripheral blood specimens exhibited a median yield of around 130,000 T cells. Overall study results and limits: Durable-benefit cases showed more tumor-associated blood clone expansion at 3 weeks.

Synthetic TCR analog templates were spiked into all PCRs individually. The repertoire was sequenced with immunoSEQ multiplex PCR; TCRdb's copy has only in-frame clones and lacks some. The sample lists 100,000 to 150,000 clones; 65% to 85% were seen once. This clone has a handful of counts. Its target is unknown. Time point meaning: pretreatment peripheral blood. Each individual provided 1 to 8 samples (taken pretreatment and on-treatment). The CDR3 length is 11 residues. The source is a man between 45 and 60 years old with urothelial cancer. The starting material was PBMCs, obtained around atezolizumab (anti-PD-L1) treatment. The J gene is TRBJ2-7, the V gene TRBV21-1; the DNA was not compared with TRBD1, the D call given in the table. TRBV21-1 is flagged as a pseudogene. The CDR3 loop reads CASSNHYEQYF. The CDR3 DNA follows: TGTGCCAGCAGCAACCACTACGAGCAGTACTTC.